The 7 T cell receptor beta chains below were found in one sample sequenced in a study of blood T cell repertoires in COVID-19. The data were produced by immunoSEQ multiplex PCR, yet TCRdb's version contains in-frame clones alone and is incomplete. The sample records some 190,000 clones, 60% to 80% being singletons. The source material was PBMCs or T cells enriched from blood (not recorded which). The receptors here all came from a man in his 60s who had been exposed to COVID-19.

The chain links TRBV18 to TRBJ1-5, with D uncertain. Germline V CDR1 and CDR2: KGHSH, LQKENI. V lost 4 bases to trimming and J lost 4 bases, with 8 bases between them. CDR3 length: 13 residues. CDR3 DNA: TGTGCCAGCTCACAATGGAGGAATCAGCCCCAGCATTTT. Translation gives CASSQWRNQPQHF.

The V gene is TRBV9, the J gene TRBJ2-7, with 10 bases matching TRBD2. Germline V gives CDR1 SGDLS, CDR2 YYNGEE. The CDR3 has 17 residues. V trimming: 0 bases; J trimming: 5 bases; junction bases outside the gene matches: 11. CDR3 amino acids: CASSVGGLVAGGNEQYF. The CDR3 DNA follows: TGTGCCAGCAGCGTAGGTGGGTTAGTAGCGGGAGGAAACGAGCAGTACTTC.

The V and J genes are TRBV5-1 and TRBJ2-3; TRBD2 agrees at 12 bases. V shed 5 bases and J 0 bases; nucleotides not matched to a gene: 7. The CDR3 is 17 amino acids. CDR1 and CDR2 from the germline V gene are SGHRS and YFSETQ. The CDR3 is CASRAGTSGYSTDTQYF. CDR3 sequence (DNA): TGCGCCAGCAGGGCCGGGACTAGCGGGTATAGCACAGATACGCAGTATTTT.

This chain links TRBV29-1 with TRBJ1-5; 10 bases map to TRBD1. The CDR3 loop spans 14 amino acids. The germline gives CDR1 SQVTM, CDR2 ANQGSEA. V lost 5 bases to trimming and J lost 5 bases; unmatched junction nucleotides: 6. CDR3: CSVPGQGSHQPQHF. DNA for the CDR3: TGCAGCGTTCCGGGACAGGGGAGCCATCAGCCCCAGCATTTT.

The rearrangement joins TRBV6-5 to TRBJ2-1; a possible D gene is TRBD2 (6 bases). With 6 bases removed from V and 2 bases from J, the gap between germline ends came to 11 bases. CDR1 and CDR2 (germline): MNHEY, SVGAGI. This CDR3 has 14 residues. CDR3 loop: CASRETGAYNEQFF. The CDR3 DNA is TGTGCCAGCAGAGAGACGGGGGCCTACAATGAGCAGTTCTTC.

CDR3 sequence reads: CAWSLGGYEQYF. CDR3 in DNA: TGTGCCTGGAGTCTCGGGGGATACGAGCAGTACTTC. The chain carries TRBV30 and TRBJ2-7; perhaps TRBD2 as D (6 bases). Trimming removed 2 bases from V and 4 bases from J, with 9 bases in between. CDR1 is GTSNPN and CDR2 is SVGIG in the germline V gene (reference sequence). CDR3 length: 12 amino acids.

The V gene is TRBV7-9, the J gene TRBJ2-7; TRBD1 aligns across 7 bases. Losses at the gene ends were 2 bases for V and 3 bases for J; bases not matched to a gene: 7. Germline lookup yields CDR1 SEHNR and CDR2 FQNEAQ (reference sequence). CDR3 length equals 15 residues. The CDR3 DNA reads as TGTGCCAGCAGCTTATCCGGGACAGCCCTCTACGAGCAGTACTTC. It translates to CASSLSGTALYEQYF.